The 9 T cell receptor beta chains below were found in one sample sequenced in a study of CD8+ T cells in alopecia areata (dated by TCRdb to the late 2010s). Receptors were amplified or captured by the immunoSEQ multiplex PCR assay. To provide template for TCR sequencing, every sample had RNA extracted and reverse transcribed into cDNA. Here the immuneACCESS table is served through TCRdb, limited to in-frame sequences with V and J called. Missing clones are a known gap in these copies; in checked studies unresolved V genes cover under half, and the rest lacks a known reason. The sample table contains hundreds of thousands of clones; only one count was recorded for 35% to 40% of them. The ten biggest clones cover just under 0.5% of the sample. The sample's treatment or condition label, decoded: oral pan-JAK inhibitor, 5-10 mg twice daily. The sequenced sample was CD4+ T cells sorted from blood, obtained at approximately week 30, from a patient treated with tofacitinib. These receptors were taken from a human donor with alopecia areata.

V is TRBV29-1 and J is TRBJ1-3, with a tentative D call TRBD1 (6 bases). The germline V and J ends were trimmed by 7 bases and 4 bases, with 14 bases remaining between them. Looked up from germline, CDR1 is SQVTM and CDR2 is ANQGSEA. The CDR3 consists of 13 residues. CDR3 protein: CSALQGTGNTIYF. The CDR3 nucleotides read TGCAGCGCATTACAGGGAACGGGAAACACCATATATTTT.

The chain joins TRBV10-3 to TRBJ1-1; D may be TRBD1 (6 bases). Trimming left V 6 bases short and J 3 bases short, with 11 bases between. The germline CDR1 and CDR2 sequences are ENHRY and SYGVKD. The CDR3 has 13 residues. CDR3 loop: CAIRTGADTEAFF. The CDR3 DNA reads TGTGCCATCAGAACGGGGGCAGACACTGAAGCTTTCTTT.

The genes are TRBV11-2 and TRBJ2-1; D uncertain. The CDR3 contains 13 residues. The germline V gene has CDR1 SGHAT and CDR2 FQNNGV. V was clipped by 3 bases and J by 11 bases, with 14 bases between them. CDR3 in DNA: TGTGCCAGCAGCTTGAGTTTCTTGACCCAGCAGTTCTTC. Its protein product is CASSLSFLTQQFF.

The chain has TRBV30 and TRBJ1-1; 7 bases are shared with TRBD1. The germline V gene encodes CDR1 GTSNPN and CDR2 SVGIG (reference sequence). The junction had 8 bases not matched to a gene; V was cut back by 8 bases and J by 5 bases. CDR3 size: 12 residues. The CDR3 bases are TGTGCCGTAGACAGGGTCTTTACTGAAGCTTTCTTT. It yields the protein CAVDRVFTEAFF.

V is TRBV28 and J is TRBJ1-2; D call uncertain. Trimming removed 3 bases from V and 3 bases from J, with 11 bases in between. The germline CDR1 and CDR2 sequences are MDHEN and SYDVKM. The length of the CDR3 is 14 residues. CDR3: CASSFSPADYGYTF. CDR3 DNA sequence: TGTGCCAGCAGTTTCTCGCCAGCAGACTATGGCTACACCTTC.

This clone showed up just a few times. The V and J genes are TRBV7-6 and TRBJ1-4; D gene ambiguous. Germline loops: CDR1 SGHVS, CDR2 FNYEAQ. The CDR3 is 16 amino acids. V was trimmed by 1 base and J by 0 bases, leaving 9 bases between them. CDR3 nucleotide sequence: TGTGCCAGCAGCTTAGTGAGGAGTGCAACTAATGAAAAACTGTTTTTT. Protein product: CASSLVRSATNEKLFF.

J is TRBJ1-2 and V is TRBV7-9; D is undetermined. This CDR3 region has 14 residues. V lost 1 base to trimming and J lost 8 bases, with 14 bases between them. The germline V gene encodes CDR1 SEHNR and CDR2 FQNEAQ (reference sequence). The CDR3 protein is CASSLDGGPLGYTF. The CDR3 coding sequence is TGTGCCAGCAGCTTAGACGGAGGACCCCTAGGCTACACCTTC.

This chain links TRBV27 with TRBJ1-2; D is perhaps TRBD1 (5 bases). Germline values: CDR1 MNHEY, CDR2 SMNVEV (reference sequence). V was clipped by 8 bases and J by 4 bases, with 20 bases between them. This CDR3 is built from 15 residues. The chain's CDR3 is CASRVDTGALYGYTF. CDR3 nucleotide sequence: TGTGCCAGCCGGGTGGACACTGGTGCCCTCTATGGCTACACCTTC.

This clone occurred a few times. The CDR3 here is CASSPPKTGLSYEQFF. The CDR3, as DNA: TGTGCCAGCTCACCACCGAAGACAGGGCTCTCGTATGAGCAGTTCTTC. The chain joins TRBV18 to TRBJ2-1; 7 bases match TRBD1. V lost 0 bases, J lost 8 bases, and 10 bases stayed unmatched. This CDR3 spans 16 amino acids. Per germline, CDR1 KGHSH and CDR2 LQKENI.